The entry that follows covers one T cell receptor (beta chain) sequence. In terms of age and location, participants ranged from about 18 to 100 years and lived in under 30 US areas. Grouping used clinical history reported by participants in a survey and questionnaire. In germline, CDR1 is SGHVS, CDR2 FNYEAQ. This CDR3 is 12 amino acids long. V lost 4 bases and J lost 6, with 10 bases in between. The data were obtained in a study of blood T cell repertoires in COVID-19. Study-wide context: Samples taken during acute and convalescent COVID-19 were collected in the United States, Italy and Spain. Sources were T cells, B-cell-depleted T cells, or PBMCs; the material itself was cDNA or gDNA.

Only in-frame clones appear in the TCRdb table, and some are missing; sequencing was by immunoSEQ multiplex PCR. Of hundreds of thousands of clones listed, roughly 88% are singletons. The source is a woman aged 45-65 years who had recovered from COVID-19. This chain connects TRBV7-6 to TRBJ2-7; tentatively, D is TRBD1 (7 bases). The sample taken for sequencing was PBMCs or T cells enriched from blood (not recorded which). CDR3 coding DNA: TGTGCCAGCAGCTCAGGGGGGCTCGAGCAGTACTTC. Its protein is CASSSGGLEQYF. The full variable domain, its missing parts supplied by reference TRBV7-6 and TRBJ2-7, is GAGVSQSPRYKVTKRGQDVALRCDPISGHVSLYWYRQALGQGPEFLTYFNYEAQQDKSGLPNDRFSAERPEGSISTLTIQRTEQRDSAMYRCASSSGGLEQYFGPGTRLTVT.